This T cell receptor beta chain emerged from a study of blood T cell repertoires in COVID-19. The wider study: Sites in the United States, Italy and Spain provided acute and convalescent COVID-19 samples. The cDNA or gDNA used as material had been derived from T cells, B-cell-depleted T cells, or PBMCs.

Source study methods: Amplifying reference gene primers gave estimates of nucleated cell counts. TCRdb's copy holds only in-frame clones and misses some; the assay was immunoSEQ multiplex PCR. The V and J calls and clone size are taken from that table; D and trimming were inferred from the DNA. The sample includes more than 150,000 clones, roughly nine tenths of them seen just once. This CDR3 is built from 18 residues. Per germline, CDR1 MGHDK and CDR2 SYGVNS. Trimming removed 6 bases from V and 1 base from J; junction bases left unmatched: 5. This clone has only one observation. The rearrangement joins TRBV25-1 to TRBJ2-2; the match to TRBD2 covers 16 bases. Sequenced sample: peripheral blood. The receptor's source is an older man with active or convalescent COVID-19. The CDR3 DNA is TGTGCCAGCAGGGGACTAGCGGGAGGGTTGGAGAACACCGGGGAGCTGTTTTTT. Translation gives CASRGLAGGLENTGELFF.